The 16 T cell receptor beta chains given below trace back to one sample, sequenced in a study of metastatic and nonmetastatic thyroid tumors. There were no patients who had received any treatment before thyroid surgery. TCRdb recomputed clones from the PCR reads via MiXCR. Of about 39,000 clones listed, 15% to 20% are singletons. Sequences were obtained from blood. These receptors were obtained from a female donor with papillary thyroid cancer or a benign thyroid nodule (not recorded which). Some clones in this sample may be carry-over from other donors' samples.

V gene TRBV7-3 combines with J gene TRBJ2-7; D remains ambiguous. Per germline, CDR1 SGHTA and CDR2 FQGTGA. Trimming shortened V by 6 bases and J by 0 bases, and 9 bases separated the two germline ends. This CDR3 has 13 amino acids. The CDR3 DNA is TGTGCCAGCAGTACGACTGCCTCCTACGAGCAGTACTTC. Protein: CASSTTASYEQYF.

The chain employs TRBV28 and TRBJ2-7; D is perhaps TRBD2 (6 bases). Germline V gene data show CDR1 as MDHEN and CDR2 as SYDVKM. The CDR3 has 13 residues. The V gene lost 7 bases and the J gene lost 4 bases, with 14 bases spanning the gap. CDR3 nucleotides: TGTGCCAGCATGTGGGGAGGAATGTACGAGCAGTACTTC. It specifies CASMWGGMYEQYF. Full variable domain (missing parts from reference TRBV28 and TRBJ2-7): DVKVTQSSRYLVKRTGEKVFLECVQDMDHENMFWYRQDPGLGLRLIYFSYDVKMKEKGDIPEGYSVSREKKERFSLILESASTNQTSMYLCASMWGGMYEQYFGPGTRLTVT.

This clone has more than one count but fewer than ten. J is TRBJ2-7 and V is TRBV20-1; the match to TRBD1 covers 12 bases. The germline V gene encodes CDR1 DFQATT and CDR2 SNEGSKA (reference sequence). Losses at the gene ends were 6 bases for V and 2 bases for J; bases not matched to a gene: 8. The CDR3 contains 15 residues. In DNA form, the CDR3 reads TGCAGTGCGCCTCCCGGGACAGGGGGCGCCTACGAGCAGTACTTC. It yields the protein CSAPPGTGGAYEQYF.

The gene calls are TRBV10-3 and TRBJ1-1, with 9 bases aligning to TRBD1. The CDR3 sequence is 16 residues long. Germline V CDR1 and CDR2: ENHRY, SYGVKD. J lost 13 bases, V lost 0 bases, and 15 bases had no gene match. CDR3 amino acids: CAISESADRGTRGDFF. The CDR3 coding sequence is TGTGCCATCAGTGAGTCGGCAGACAGGGGGACCCGCGGGGATTTCTTT.

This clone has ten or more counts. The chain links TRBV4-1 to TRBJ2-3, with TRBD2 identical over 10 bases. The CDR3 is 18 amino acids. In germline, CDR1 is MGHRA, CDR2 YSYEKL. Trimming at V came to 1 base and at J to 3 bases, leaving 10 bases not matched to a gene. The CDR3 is CASSQVILLAGATDTQYF. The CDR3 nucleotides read TGCGCCAGCAGCCAAGTGATCCTTCTAGCGGGAGCTACAGATACGCAGTATTTT.

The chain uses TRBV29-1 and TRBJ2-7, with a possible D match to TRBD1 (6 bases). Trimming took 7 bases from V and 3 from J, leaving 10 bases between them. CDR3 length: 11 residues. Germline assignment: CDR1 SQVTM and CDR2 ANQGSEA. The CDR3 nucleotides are TGCAGCGAAACAGGGATCTACGAGCAGTACTTC. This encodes CSETGIYEQYF.

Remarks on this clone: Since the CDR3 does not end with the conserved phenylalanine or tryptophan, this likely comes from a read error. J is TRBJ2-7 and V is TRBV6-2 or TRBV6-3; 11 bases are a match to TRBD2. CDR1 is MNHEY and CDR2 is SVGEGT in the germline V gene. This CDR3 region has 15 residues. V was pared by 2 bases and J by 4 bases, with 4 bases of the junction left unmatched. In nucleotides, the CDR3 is TGTGCCAGCAGTTACCCGACTAGCGGGATGTACGAGCAGTACCTC. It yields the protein CASSYPTSGMYEQYL.

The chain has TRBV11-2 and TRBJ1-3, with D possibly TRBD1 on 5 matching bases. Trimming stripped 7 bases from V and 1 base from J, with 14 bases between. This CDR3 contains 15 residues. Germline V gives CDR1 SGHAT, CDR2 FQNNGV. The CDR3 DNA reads TGTGCCAGCACTTGGGGGTCACCTTCTGGAAACACCATATATTTT. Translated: CASTWGSPSGNTIYF.

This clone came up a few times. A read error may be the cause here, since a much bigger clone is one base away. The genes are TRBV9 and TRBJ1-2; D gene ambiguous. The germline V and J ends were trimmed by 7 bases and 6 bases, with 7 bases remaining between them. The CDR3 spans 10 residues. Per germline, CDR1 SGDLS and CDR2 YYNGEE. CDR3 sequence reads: CASYMDGYTF. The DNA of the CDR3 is TGTGCCAGCTACATGGATGGCTACACCTTC.

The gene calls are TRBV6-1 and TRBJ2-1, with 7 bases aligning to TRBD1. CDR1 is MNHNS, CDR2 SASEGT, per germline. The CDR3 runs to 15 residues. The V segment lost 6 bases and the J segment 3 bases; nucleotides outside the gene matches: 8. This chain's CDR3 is CASSETGCFYNEQFF. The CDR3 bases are TGTGCCAGCAGCGAGACAGGGTGTTTCTACAATGAGCAGTTCTTC.

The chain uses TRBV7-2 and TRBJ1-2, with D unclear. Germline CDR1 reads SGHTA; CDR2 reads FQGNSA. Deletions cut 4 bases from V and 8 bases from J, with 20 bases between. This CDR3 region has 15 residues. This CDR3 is CASSSVRAARCGYTF. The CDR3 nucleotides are TGTGCCAGCAGCTCCGTAAGGGCAGCCAGGTGCGGCTACACCTTC. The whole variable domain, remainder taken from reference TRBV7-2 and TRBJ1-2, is GAGVSQSPSNKVTEKGKDVELRCDPISGHTALYWYRQSLGQGLEFLIYFQGNSAPDKSGLPSDRFSAERTGGSVSTLTIQRTQQEDSAVYLCASSSVRAARCGYTFGSGTRLTVV.

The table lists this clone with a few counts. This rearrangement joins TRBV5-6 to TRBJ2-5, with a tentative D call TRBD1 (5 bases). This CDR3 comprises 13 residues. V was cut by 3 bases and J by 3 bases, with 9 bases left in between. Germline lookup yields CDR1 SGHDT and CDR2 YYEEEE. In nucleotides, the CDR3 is TGTGCCAGCAGCTGGGGCAGGGAAGAGACCCAGTACTTC. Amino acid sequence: CASSWGREETQYF.

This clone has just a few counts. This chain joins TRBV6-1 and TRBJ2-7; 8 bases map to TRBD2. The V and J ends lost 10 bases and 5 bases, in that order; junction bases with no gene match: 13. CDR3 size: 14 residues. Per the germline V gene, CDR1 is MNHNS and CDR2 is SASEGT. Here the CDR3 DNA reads TGTGCCACACCCCCGGTCGCGGGAGGTGACGAGCAGTACTTC. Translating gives CATPPVAGGDEQYF.

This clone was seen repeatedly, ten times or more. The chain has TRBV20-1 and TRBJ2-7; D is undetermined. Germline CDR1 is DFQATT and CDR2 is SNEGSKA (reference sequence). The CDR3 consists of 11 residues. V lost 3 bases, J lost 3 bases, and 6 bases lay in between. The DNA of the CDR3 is TGCAGTGCTAGGGAGAACTACGAGCAGTACTTC. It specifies CSARENYEQYF.

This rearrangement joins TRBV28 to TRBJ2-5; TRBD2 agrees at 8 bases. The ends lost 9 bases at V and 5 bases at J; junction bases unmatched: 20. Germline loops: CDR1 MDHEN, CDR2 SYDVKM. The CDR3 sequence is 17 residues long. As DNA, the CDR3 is TGTGCCAGAAGGCCACCTACTAGCGGCCTGAGTACGGAGACCCAGTACTTC. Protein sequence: CARRPPTSGLSTETQYF.

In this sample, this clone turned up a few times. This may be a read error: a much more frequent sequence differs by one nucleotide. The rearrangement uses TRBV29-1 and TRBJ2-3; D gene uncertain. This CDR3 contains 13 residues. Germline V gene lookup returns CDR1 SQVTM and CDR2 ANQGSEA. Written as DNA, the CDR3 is TGCATCGTTGATTTTCTCCGCACAGATACGCAGTATTTT. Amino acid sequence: CIVDFLRTDTQYF.